In this sample, the clone carrying this TCR beta chain turned up a few times. Its specificity is unknown. This record comes from a study of beta chain features in type 1 diabetes. Germline assignment: CDR1 MGHDK and CDR2 SYGVNS. Unmatched junction bases numbered 10, after V lost 11 bases and J lost 6 bases. The CDR3 has 13 residues. Study outcomes and limitations: Patients showed naive, central memory and Treg TCRB repertoires that appeared more similar than those of healthy donors. More deletions and fewer insertions at VDJ junctions were found in patients with type 1 diabetes. The study found moderately but significantly shorter TCRB CDR3s in all four CD4+ subsets of Type 1 diabetes patients.

The study reverse transcribed the entire isolated RNA, so it sequenced expressed TCRB transcripts. About 3.4 million reads per sample on average were obtained from naive, central memory and regulatory T cell samples. Sequenced by immunoSEQ multiplex PCR; TCRdb stores in-frame clones only, minus some. Of 100,000 to 150,000 clones in the sample, roughly 17% are singletons; the top ten hold 2.6%. Input material: central memory CD4+ T cells from blood. The sequence was obtained from a man between 18 and 29 years old with type 1 diabetes. This rearrangement joins TRBV25-1 to TRBJ2-1, with 7 bases fitting TRBD2. The CDR3 is CAARRASGNEQFF. The CDR3 region has the DNA TGTGCCGCGCGGAGGGCTAGCGGCAATGAGCAGTTCTTC.